This T cell receptor beta chain appears in the sequencing data of a study of metastatic and nonmetastatic thyroid tumors. Overall study context: Comparative analysis of repertoires was undertaken across blood and tumor or nodule tissue obtained from malignant and benign thyroid patients. Study-level findings and limits: Benign nodules were reported to have significantly lower TCR beta diversity than malignant thyroid tumors, in blood and tumor.

This clone has at least ten counts. The antigen remains undetermined. In the original workflow: It was from CDR3 differences across clinicopathological groups that a distant-metastasis classifier for papillary thyroid cancer was built. TCRdb re-analyzed the PCR reads through MiXCR. The V and J calls and clone size are TCRdb's, not the authors'. The sample has roughly 98,000 clones, under 15% seen once. Treatment of any kind had been given to no patient before thyroid surgery. This CDR3 comprises 14 residues. V lost 2 bases, J lost 8 bases, and 15 bases lay in between. Germline V gives CDR1 LGHDT, CDR2 YNNKEL (reference sequence).

The clonotype originates from a female donor with papillary thyroid cancer or a benign thyroid nodule (not recorded which). Some clones in this sample may be carry-over from other donors' samples. The chain is built from TRBV3-1 and TRBJ1-2; D possibly corresponds to TRBD1 (5 bases). The sequenced sample was blood. The CDR3 nucleotides read TGTGCCAGCAGCCAAACAGGAACTAGGGGCGGCTACACCTTC. It codes for CASSQTGTRGGYTF.